These 27 T cell receptor beta chains originate from one sample sequenced in a study of blood T cell repertoires in COVID-19. Generated by immunoSEQ multiplex PCR, the TCRdb table keeps only in-frame clones and is missing some. The data hold 270,000 or so clones, with about 89% observed a single time. The sequenced material came from peripheral blood. The source of these receptors is a man between 35 and 55 years old with active or convalescent COVID-19.

The chain links TRBV24-1 to TRBJ2-1; 8 bases map to TRBD1. The CDR3 has 16 amino acids. Germline CDR1 reads KGHDR; CDR2 reads SFDVKD. J was trimmed by 15 bases and V by 6 bases; bases with no gene match: 21. For the CDR3, the DNA is TGTGCCACCAGTTCGGGAAATCCGGGACAGGTGGGGTATACGTTCTTC. It yields the protein CATSSGNPGQVGYTFF.

On this clone itself: Other DNA sequences in the sample encode the same CDR3. The gene calls are TRBV9 and TRBJ1-5; D not resolved. The CDR3 spans 13 residues. Deletions cut 0 bases from V and 7 bases from J, with 8 bases between. Germline CDR1 and CDR2: SGDLS and YYNGEE. CDR3 in amino acids: CASSVEPGQPQHF. The CDR3 bases are TGTGCCAGCAGCGTAGAGCCAGGACAGCCCCAGCATTTT.

This rearrangement joins TRBV30 to TRBJ2-1, with 8 positions matching TRBD2. The ends lost 0 bases at V and 4 bases at J; junction bases unmatched: 8. CDR3 size: 16 residues. Germline V gene data show CDR1 as GTSNPN and CDR2 as SVGIG (reference sequence). Here the CDR3 reads CAWSVPWLAGYNEQFF. The CDR3 DNA sequence: TGTGCCTGGAGTGTACCATGGCTAGCGGGTTACAATGAGCAGTTCTTC.

The J gene is TRBJ2-3, the V gene TRBV24-1; D perhaps matches TRBD2 (5 bases). Looked up from germline, CDR1 is KGHDR and CDR2 is SFDVKD. The CDR3 has 16 amino acids. The V end was cut by 7 bases, the J end by 1 base, with 17 bases between. The CDR3 nucleotides read TGTGCCACCAGCATCCGGGGTTTGCTTGGCACAGATACGCAGTATTTT. Translating gives CATSIRGLLGTDTQYF.

This clone was seen more than once but under ten times. The rearrangement uses TRBV28 and TRBJ2-3; 7 nucleotides match TRBD1. V lost 3 bases, J lost 1 base, and 16 bases stayed unmatched. Looked up from germline, CDR1 is MDHEN and CDR2 is SYDVKM. The CDR3 covers 19 residues. The DNA for the CDR3 is TGTGCCAGCAGTTTTTGGGGAAAAAGGGGGCGACTCGGCACAGATACGCAGTATTTT. Amino acid sequence: CASSFWGKRGRLGTDTQYF.

J is TRBJ1-5 and V is TRBV28, with a tentative D call TRBD1 (5 bases). CDR1 is MDHEN, CDR2 SYDVKM, per germline. This CDR3 spans 15 amino acids. V was cut by 6 bases and J by 3 bases, with 15 bases left in between. In DNA, the CDR3 is TGTGCCAGCAGACAGCCCGGGGGTTCCAATCAGCCCCAGCATTTT. Protein: CASRQPGGSNQPQHF.

V usage is TRBV9 and J usage is TRBJ1-1, with D possibly TRBD1 on 6 matching bases. Germline values: CDR1 SGDLS, CDR2 YYNGEE. V was clipped by 4 bases and J by 5 bases, with 9 bases between them. The CDR3 spans 12 residues. The CDR3 protein is CASSPRGTEAFF. The DNA of the CDR3 is TGTGCCAGCAGCCCAAGGGGGACTGAAGCTTTCTTT.

The chain employs TRBV6-5 and TRBJ2-1; tentative D call: TRBD2 (5 bases). V dropped 6 bases and J dropped 7 bases, with 19 bases sitting between them. The CDR3 has 15 residues. Germline lookup yields CDR1 MNHEY and CDR2 SVGAGI. The CDR3 DNA is TGTGCCAGCAGCCATTATGAAGGACTTACAAATGAGCAGTTCTTC. Protein product: CASSHYEGLTNEQFF.

This clone was observed a handful of times. The rearrangement joins TRBV11-2 to TRBJ2-1; D remains unclear. This CDR3 is built from 10 residues. Per the germline V gene, CDR1 is SGHAT and CDR2 is FQNNGV. The V and J ends lost 3 bases and 10 bases respectively, with 4 bases between them. CDR3 nucleotide sequence: TGTGCCAGCAGCTTCCTAGAGCAGTTCTTC. Protein sequence: CASSFLEQFF.

The chain combines TRBV5-5 with TRBJ2-7; possible D gene TRBD2, 5 bases. Germline assignment: CDR1 SGHKS and CDR2 YYEKEE (reference sequence). V lost 4 bases to trimming and J lost 2 bases, with 10 bases between them. The CDR3 is 13 residues long. As DNA, the CDR3 is TGTGCCAGCAGCCTCGGAGCGGCCTACGAGCAGTACTTC. Protein sequence: CASSLGAAYEQYF.

The chain couples TRBV7-6 to TRBJ1-1, with D maybe TRBD1 (6 bases). Trimming took off 11 bases at V and 0 bases at J, with 7 bases between the two ends. This CDR3 comprises 11 residues. CDR1 is SGHVS, CDR2 FNYEAQ, per germline. The DNA for the CDR3 is TGTGCCGGGGGCATGAACACTGAAGCTTTCTTT. It specifies CAGGMNTEAFF.

The rearrangement joins TRBV27 to TRBJ2-1, with a weak D call TRBD2 (6 bases). This CDR3 spans 16 amino acids. Germline V gives CDR1 MNHEY, CDR2 SMNVEV (reference sequence). Trimming took 1 base from V and 3 from J, leaving 13 bases between them. CDR3 amino acids: CASSLLSGDLYNEQFF. For the CDR3, the DNA is TGTGCCAGCAGTTTATTGTCGGGGGACCTCTACAATGAGCAGTTCTTC.

J is TRBJ1-6 and V is TRBV7-2; D ambiguous. V dropped 5 bases and J dropped 11 bases, with 13 bases sitting between them. Germline loops: CDR1 SGHTA, CDR2 FQGNSA. CDR3 length: 13 amino acids. The CDR3 loop reads CASSQSGSPPLHF. The CDR3, as DNA: TGTGCCAGCAGCCAAAGTGGCAGTCCACCCCTCCACTTT.

This clone was seen once. The V call is TRBV7-9, the J call TRBJ2-3; D may be TRBD1 (6 bases). V was pared by 5 bases and J by 3 bases, with 12 bases between. The CDR3 contains 14 residues. The germline V gene encodes CDR1 SEHNR and CDR2 FQNEAQ (reference sequence). CDR3 coding DNA: TGTGCCAGCAGCCGAGGACAGCTTACAGATACGCAGTATTTT. It translates to CASSRGQLTDTQYF. Supplemented by reference TRBV7-9 and TRBJ2-3, the full variable domain reads DTGVSQNPRHKITKRGQNVTFRCDPISEHNRLYWYRQTLGQGPEFLTYFQNEAQLEKSRLLSDRFSAERPKGSFSTLEIQRTEQGDSAMYLCASSRGQLTDTQYFGPGTRLTVL.

The chain uses TRBV2 and TRBJ2-5; tentatively, D is TRBD2 (6 bases). Germline values: CDR1 SNHLY, CDR2 FYNNEI. CDR3 size: 14 residues. V was cut by 3 bases and J by 5 bases, with 13 bases left in between. DNA for the CDR3: TGTGCCAGCAGTGACCCAGCGGGCGTTGAGACCCAGTACTTC. As protein: CASSDPAGVETQYF.

V is TRBV5-1 and J is TRBJ2-2, with TRBD2 matching 10 bases. V lost 3 bases to trimming and J lost 3 bases; unmatched junction nucleotides: 2. Germline V gives CDR1 SGHRS, CDR2 YFSETQ. There are 15 residues in the CDR3. The CDR3 coding sequence is TGCGCCAGCAGCTACGGGACTAGCGACACCGGGGAGCTGTTTTTT. This gives the protein CASSYGTSDTGELFF.

This chain connects TRBV6-6 to TRBJ2-7; a possible D gene is TRBD1 (5 bases). V was shortened by 4 bases and J by 4 bases, with 17 bases between the two germline ends. This CDR3 spans 15 amino acids. Germline CDR1 MNHNY, CDR2 SVGAGI (reference sequence). The CDR3 region is CASSSFDRSLYEQYF. In DNA form, the CDR3 reads TGTGCCAGCAGTTCTTTTGACAGATCCCTATACGAGCAGTACTTC.

V and J are TRBV2 and TRBJ1-4; a weak D match, TRBD1 (5 bases). Germline assignment: CDR1 SNHLY and CDR2 FYNNEI. V was cut by 8 bases and J by 4 bases, with 5 bases left in between. This CDR3 has 11 amino acids. The CDR3 loop reads CASDSNEKLFF. The CDR3 coding sequence is TGTGCCAGCGACAGTAATGAAAAACTGTTTTTT. Variable domain in full (rest from reference TRBV2 and TRBJ1-4): EPEVTQTPSHQVTQMGQEVILRCVPISNHLYFYWYRQILGQKVEFLVSFYNNEISEKSEIFDDQFSVERPDGSNFTLKIRSTKLEDSAMYFCASDSNEKLFFGSGTQLSVL.

The CDR3 sequence is CASSQGTVGTDTQYF. CDR3 nucleotides: TGTGCCAGCAGCCAAGGGACAGTAGGCACAGATACGCAGTATTTT. This chain uses TRBV7-9 with TRBJ2-3; 7 bases agree with TRBD1. The CDR3 consists of 15 residues. Germline CDR1 and CDR2: SEHNR and FQNEAQ (reference sequence). V lost 5 bases to trimming and J lost 1 base; unmatched junction nucleotides: 6.

The chain links TRBV6-5 to TRBJ1-3; D unresolved. Germline CDR1 MNHEY, CDR2 SVGAGI. The V end was cut by 3 bases, the J end by 0 bases, with 12 bases between. The CDR3 is 16 amino acids. CDR3 nucleotide sequence: TGTGCCAGCAGTTATTCGCCGACTTTCTCTGGAAACACCATATATTTT. This gives the protein CASSYSPTFSGNTIYF.

The chain links TRBV5-1 to TRBJ2-3; no reliable D call. The CDR3 extends over 13 amino acids. CDR1 is SGHRS, CDR2 YFSETQ, per germline. The V end was cut by 3 bases, the J end by 6 bases, with 11 bases between. The CDR3 region is CASSSAGSDTQYF. Written as DNA, the CDR3 is TGCGCCAGCAGCTCCGCCGGGTCGGATACGCAGTATTTT.

The chain uses TRBV3-1 (or the pseudogene TRBV3-2) and TRBJ2-2; 11 nucleotides align to TRBD1. There are 17 residues in the CDR3. Germline CDR1 LGHDT, CDR2 YNNKEL (reference sequence). Unmatched junction bases numbered 7, after V lost 2 bases and J lost 5 bases. CDR3 DNA: TGTGCCAGCAGCCAAAATGTTGGGACAGGGGGAACCGGGGAGCTGTTTTTT. Protein product: CASSQNVGTGGTGELFF.

The V gene is TRBV2, the J gene TRBJ2-1; TRBD2 agrees at 10 bases. This CDR3 has 15 amino acids. Germline V gene lookup returns CDR1 SNHLY and CDR2 FYNNEI. The V segment lost 4 bases and the J segment 8 bases; nucleotides outside the gene matches: 8. The CDR3 protein is CASSVGLAALDEQFF. The CDR3 DNA follows: TGTGCCAGCAGTGTAGGACTAGCGGCTTTGGATGAGCAGTTCTTC.

V is TRBV14 and J is TRBJ2-2; a weak D match, TRBD1 (5 bases). Germline loops: CDR1 SGHDN, CDR2 FVKESK. Trimming took 4 bases from V and 2 from J, leaving 14 bases between them. There are 16 residues in the CDR3. In DNA, the CDR3 is TGTGCCAGCAGCCCTTCATCAAGGGGTAACACCGGGGAGCTGTTTTTT. Protein product: CASSPSSRGNTGELFF.

The chain uses TRBV2 and TRBJ2-1; 7 bases map to TRBD2. Germline V gene data show CDR1 as SNHLY and CDR2 as FYNNEI. CDR3 size: 15 residues. J was trimmed by 1 base and V by 1 base; bases with no gene match: 1. The CDR3 region is CASSEDGGSYNEQFF. CDR3 in DNA: TGTGCCAGCAGTGAAGACGGGGGGTCCTACAATGAGCAGTTCTTC.

In this sample, this clone turned up once. The V call is TRBV19, the J call TRBJ2-7; TRBD1 aligns across 11 bases. Germline V CDR1 and CDR2: LNHDA, SQIVND (reference sequence). The trim removed 5 bases at V and 3 bases at J, leaving 6 bases unmatched. This CDR3 is built from 15 residues. CDR3 in amino acids: CASSSPGQGVYEQYF. CDR3 coding DNA: TGTGCCAGTAGTTCCCCGGGACAGGGGGTCTACGAGCAGTACTTC.

The genes are TRBV6-1 and TRBJ2-7; 7 bases map to TRBD2. Germline values: CDR1 MNHNS, CDR2 SASEGT. V dropped 10 bases and J dropped 3; count of bases not matched to a gene: 9. The CDR3 totals 13 residues. The CDR3 region is CATCDGRLYEQYF. DNA for the CDR3: TGTGCCACCTGCGACGGGAGGCTCTACGAGCAGTACTTC.